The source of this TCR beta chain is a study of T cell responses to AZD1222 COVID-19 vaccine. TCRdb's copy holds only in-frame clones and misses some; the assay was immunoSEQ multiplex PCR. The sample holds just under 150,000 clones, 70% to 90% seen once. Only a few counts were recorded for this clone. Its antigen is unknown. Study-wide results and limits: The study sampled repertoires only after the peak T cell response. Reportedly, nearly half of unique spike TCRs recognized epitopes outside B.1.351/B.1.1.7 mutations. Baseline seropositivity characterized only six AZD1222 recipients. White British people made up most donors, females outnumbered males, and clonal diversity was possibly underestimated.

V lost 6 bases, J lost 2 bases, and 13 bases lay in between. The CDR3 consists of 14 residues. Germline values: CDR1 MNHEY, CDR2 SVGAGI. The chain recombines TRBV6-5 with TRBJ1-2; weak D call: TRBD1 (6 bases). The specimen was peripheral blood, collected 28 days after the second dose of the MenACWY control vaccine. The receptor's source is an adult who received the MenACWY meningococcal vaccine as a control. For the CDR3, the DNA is TGTGCCAGCAGAACAGGGACACTGAACTATGGCTACACCTTC. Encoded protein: CASRTGTLNYGYTF.